The next 30 T cell receptor beta chains were all read from a single sample in a study of radiotherapy plus CTLA-4 blockade in lung cancer. Clones were read by immunoSEQ multiplex PCR, and TCRdb kept only the in-frame ones, dropping some. The data show some 110,000 clones, about 80% seen once. The specimen comprised peripheral blood, sampled from a patient treated with radiotherapy plus ipilimumab. These receptors came from a human donor with non-small cell lung cancer that progressed on radiotherapy plus ipilimumab. Some clones in this sample may be carry-over from other donors' samples.

This chain uses TRBV6-5 with TRBJ1-1, with D maybe TRBD1 (5 bases). CDR1 is MNHEY and CDR2 is SVGAGI in the germline V gene. The CDR3 runs 15 residues. The V and J ends lost 5 bases and 5 bases respectively, with 18 bases between them. CDR3 nucleotides: TGTGCCAGCAGTCCGGCGTTGGGGGGGAAAACTGAAGCTTTCTTT. This codes for CASSPALGGKTEAFF.

V usage is TRBV2 and J usage is TRBJ1-1; possible D gene TRBD1, 5 bases. CDR1 is SNHLY and CDR2 is FYNNEI in the germline V gene. CDR3 length equals 14 residues. Deletions cut 1 base from V and 3 bases from J, with 9 bases between. The chain's CDR3 is CASSEEGGDTEAFF. As DNA, the CDR3 is TGTGCCAGCAGTGAAGAAGGAGGGGACACTGAAGCTTTCTTT.

The V call is TRBV7-3, the J call TRBJ2-1; D ambiguous. CDR1 SGHTA and CDR2 FQGTGA come from the germline V gene. The ends were cut back, 3 bases at V and 8 bases at J, with 17 bases in the middle. There are 15 residues in the CDR3. The CDR3 bases are TGTGCCAGCAGCTTTGCGGACCCACCAGGCTATGAGCAGTTCTTC. It codes for CASSFADPPGYEQFF. The entire variable domain, with the rest obtained from reference TRBV7-3 and TRBJ2-1, is as follows: GAGVSQTPSNKVTEKGKYVELRCDPISGHTALYWYRQSLGQGPEFLIYFQGTGAADDSGLPNDRFFAVRPEGSVSTLKIQRTERGDSAVYLCASSFADPPGYEQFFGPGTRLTVL.

V gene TRBV18 combines with J gene TRBJ2-3, with D maybe TRBD1 (5 bases). Trimming cost V 3 bases and J 5 bases, with 9 bases left between them. Germline-derived CDR1 and CDR2 are KGHSH and LQKENI. This CDR3 contains 13 residues. CDR3 nucleotide sequence: TGTGCCAGCTCACCCCAGGGTCAAGATACGCAGTATTTT. It codes for CASSPQGQDTQYF.

This chain links TRBV11-2 with TRBJ2-3; D may be TRBD2 (6 bases). Trimming cost V 6 bases and J 0 bases, with 16 bases left between them. This CDR3 region has 16 residues. The germline gives CDR1 SGHAT, CDR2 FQNNGV. CDR3 nucleotide sequence: TGTGCCAGCAGGGGGATGGGCGGGGAGAGCACAGATACGCAGTATTTT. Residues: CASRGMGGESTDTQYF.

The V and J genes are TRBV6-5 and TRBJ2-7, with D possibly TRBD1 on 6 matching bases. Trimming shortened V by 8 bases and J by 2 bases, and 10 bases separated the two germline ends. The CDR3 consists of 12 residues. Per the germline V gene, CDR1 is MNHEY and CDR2 is SVGAGI. In DNA, the CDR3 is TGTGCCAGCCAGGGGAGTCCCTACGAGCAGTACTTC. It encodes CASQGSPYEQYF.

The CDR3 loop reads CASSLVGVGYTF. CDR3 sequence (DNA): TGTGCCAGCAGTTTAGTAGGGGTCGGCTACACCTTC. V usage is TRBV28 and J usage is TRBJ1-2, with TRBD1 as a possible D gene (5 bases). CDR1 MDHEN and CDR2 SYDVKM come from the germline V gene. CDR3 size: 12 residues. The V and J ends lost 2 bases and 8 bases respectively, with 9 bases between them.

This sequence joins TRBV5-1 and TRBJ1-1; unclear D gene. The CDR3 covers 12 residues. The germline V gene has CDR1 SGHRS and CDR2 YFSETQ. V gave up 3 bases and J gave up 3 bases, with 6 bases separating them. CDR3: CASSSADTEAFF. The CDR3 DNA reads as TGCGCCAGCAGCTCGGCGGACACTGAAGCTTTCTTT. The variable domain in full, with the rest retrieved from reference TRBV5-1 and TRBJ1-1, is KAGVTQTPRYLIKTRGQQVTLSCSPISGHRSVSWYQQTPGQGLQFLFEYFSETQRNKGNFPGRFSGRQFSNSRSEMNVSTLELGDSALYLCASSSADTEAFFGQGTRLTVV.

The chain uses TRBV7-8 and TRBJ2-5; D is unresolved. The CDR3 is made up of 14 amino acids. The V end lost 3 bases, the J end lost 0 bases, and 8 bases lay between the germline ends. The germline gives CDR1 SGHVS, CDR2 FQNEAQ. The CDR3 is CASSFSRYQETQYF. The DNA of the CDR3 is TGTGCCAGCAGCTTCTCCAGGTACCAAGAGACCCAGTACTTC.

This clone has just one count. Other DNA sequences in this specimen translate into the identical CDR3. The J gene is TRBJ2-5, the V gene TRBV18, with D uncertain. CDR3 length: 13 amino acids. Trimming stripped 4 bases from V and 2 bases from J, with 8 bases between. Germline values: CDR1 KGHSH, CDR2 LQKENI. In DNA, the CDR3 is TGTGCCAGCTCACAAGGGAATCAAGAGACCCAGTACTTC. Its translation is CASSQGNQETQYF.

This sequence joins TRBV27 and TRBJ1-2, with 7 nucleotides matching TRBD1. Germline lookup yields CDR1 MNHEY and CDR2 SMNVEV (reference sequence). The CDR3 covers 14 residues. With V trimmed by 3 bases and J by 5 bases, 6 bases remained unmatched. The CDR3 loop is CASSFSGTEYGYTF. For the CDR3, the DNA is TGTGCCAGCAGTTTCTCCGGGACAGAGTATGGCTACACCTTC.

This clone has a single count. This chain joins TRBV6-5 and TRBJ2-2; 9 positions agree with TRBD1. This CDR3 spans 15 amino acids. V was clipped by 5 bases and J by 7 bases; unmatched bases: 8. Germline V CDR1 and CDR2: MNHEY, SVGAGI. CDR3 bases: TGTGCCAGCAGTAAGCACAGGGGGCTGATCGGGGAGCTGTTTTTT. Amino acids: CASSKHRGLIGELFF.

In its sample, this clone was seen a few times. The chain recombines TRBV7-2 with TRBJ1-2; 7 bases match TRBD1. The CDR3 has 14 residues. Germline lookup yields CDR1 SGHTA and CDR2 FQGNSA. Unmatched junction bases numbered 6, after V lost 4 bases and J lost 4 bases. CDR3 amino acids: CASSSLGTVYGYTF. The DNA of the CDR3 is TGTGCCAGCAGCTCCCTGGGGACAGTCTATGGCTACACCTTC.

In this sample, this clone turned up once. Written as DNA, the CDR3 is TGTGCCAGCACCAGGGTTACAGATACGCAGTATTTT. It yields the protein CASTRVTDTQYF. The V and J genes are TRBV7-9 and TRBJ2-3; possible D gene TRBD1, 5 bases. The CDR3 spans 12 residues. Germline CDR1 is SEHNR and CDR2 is FQNEAQ (reference sequence). V lost 7 bases, J lost 3 bases, and 8 bases lay in between. Based on the CDR3 plus reference TRBV7-9 and TRBJ2-3, the full variable domain is DTGVSQNPRHKITKRGQNVTFRCDPISEHNRLYWYRQTLGQGPEFLTYFQNEAQLEKSRLLSDRFSAERPKGSFSTLEIQRTEQGDSAMYLCASTRVTDTQYFGPGTRLTVL.

The sample holds one count of this clone. This chain connects TRBV11-3 to TRBJ2-2; maybe TRBD1 (6 bases). Germline loops: CDR1 SGHNT, CDR2 YENEEA. The CDR3 consists of 15 residues. The V end lost 4 bases, the J end lost 0 bases, and 9 bases lay between the germline ends. The CDR3 sequence: CASSSGTSNTGELFF. The CDR3 DNA is TGTGCCAGCAGCTCCGGGACATCGAACACCGGGGAGCTGTTTTTT.

The gene calls are TRBV5-1 and TRBJ2-5, with D perhaps TRBD1 or TRBD2 (6 bases each). The CDR3 covers 13 residues. From germline, CDR1 is SGHRS and CDR2 YFSETQ. V was clipped by 4 bases and J by 5 bases, with 12 bases between them. DNA for the CDR3: TGCGCCAGCAGCCCGGAGGGGGTCGAGACCCAGTACTTC. Protein sequence: CASSPEGVETQYF. Full variable domain (outside the CDR3, taken from reference TRBV5-1 and TRBJ2-5): KAGVTQTPRYLIKTRGQQVTLSCSPISGHRSVSWYQQTPGQGLQFLFEYFSETQRNKGNFPGRFSGRQFSNSRSEMNVSTLELGDSALYLCASSPEGVETQYFGPGTRLLVL.

The rearrangement links TRBV5-5 to TRBJ1-1, with D perhaps TRBD1 (6 bases). The CDR3 extends over 14 amino acids. CDR1 and CDR2 (germline): SGHKS, YYEKEE (reference sequence). V lost 1 base and J 4 bases, leaving 11 bases between the germline ends. This CDR3 is CASSLITGPTEAFF. CDR3 sequence (DNA): TGTGCCAGCAGCTTGATCACAGGGCCCACTGAAGCTTTCTTT.

This clone was found once. The CDR3 bases are TGTGCCAGCCGGGACAGGGCGCTGGGAGGGGCACCCCTCCACTTT. Its protein product is CASRDRALGGAPLHF. The V gene is TRBV6-5, the J gene TRBJ1-6, with TRBD1 matching over 9 bases. The CDR3 is made up of 15 amino acids. The germline V gene encodes CDR1 MNHEY and CDR2 SVGAGI. V shed 8 bases and J 11 bases; nucleotides not matched to a gene: 13.

The CDR3, as DNA: TGTGCCAGTAACAGGGGGCAGGCCGGGGAGCTGTTTTTT. Translated, it gives CASNRGQAGELFF. The rearrangement joins TRBV5-6 to TRBJ2-2; 9 nucleotides align to TRBD1. Germline V gene sequence: CDR1 SGHDT, CDR2 YYEEEE. This CDR3 region has 13 residues. V shed 8 bases and J 6 bases; nucleotides not matched to a gene: 5.

The chain joins TRBV5-1 to TRBJ1-2; TRBD1 agrees at 8 bases. The germline gives CDR1 SGHRS, CDR2 YFSETQ. There are 16 residues in the CDR3. The V and J ends lost 5 bases and 4 bases, in that order; junction bases with no gene match: 13. This CDR3 is CASRLISGGTSYGYTF. The CDR3 DNA follows: TGCGCCAGCAGGTTAATTTCAGGGGGCACGAGCTATGGCTACACCTTC.

The chain joins TRBV7-2 to TRBJ1-1, with unresolved D. The V end was cut by 5 bases, the J end by 4 bases, with 11 bases between. CDR3 length: 13 amino acids. Looked up from germline, CDR1 is SGHTA and CDR2 is FQGNSA. The CDR3 DNA reads as TGTGCCAGCAGCCCCGGACGGGGCACTGAAGCTTTCTTT. As protein: CASSPGRGTEAFF.

The genes are TRBV19 and TRBJ2-7; TRBD1 aligns across 8 bases. Germline V gene data show CDR1 as LNHDA and CDR2 as SQIVND (reference sequence). CDR3 length: 15 residues. Losses at the gene ends were 4 bases for V and 0 bases for J; bases not matched to a gene: 5. The CDR3 sequence is CASSRTGGSSYEQYF. In DNA form, the CDR3 reads TGTGCCAGTAGTAGAACAGGGGGGAGCTCCTACGAGCAGTACTTC.

The chain is built from TRBV7-8 and TRBJ1-2; TRBD1 agrees at 10 bases. In germline, CDR1 is SGHVS, CDR2 FQNEAQ. The CDR3 loop spans 15 amino acids. With V trimmed by 0 bases and J by 7 bases, 5 bases remained unmatched. The CDR3 DNA is TGTGCCAGCAGCTTAGCTGGGACAGGGGCTGGTGGCTACACCTTC. It specifies CASSLAGTGAGGYTF.

This chain links TRBV27 with TRBJ2-7; D uncertain. Deletions cut 6 bases from V and 1 base from J, with 10 bases between. The CDR3 is 13 residues long. Germline V gene lookup returns CDR1 MNHEY and CDR2 SMNVEV (reference sequence). CDR3 nucleotide sequence: TGTGCCAGCAGCCCCACACGTTCCTACGAGCAGTACTTC. Its protein product is CASSPTRSYEQYF.

This clone was counted once. The chain carries TRBV7-2 and TRBJ2-7; TRBD2 is a possible D gene (5 bases). The V end lost 2 bases, the J end lost 6 bases, and 11 bases lay between the germline ends. Germline loops: CDR1 SGHTA, CDR2 FQGNSA. CDR3 size: 13 residues. CDR3 amino acids: CASSLRTGGEQYF. The CDR3 nucleotides read TGTGCCAGCAGCTTACGGACTGGCGGCGAGCAGTACTTC.

The rearrangement uses TRBV4-2 and TRBJ2-3; 8 bases match TRBD2. Trimming at V came to 3 bases and at J to 0 bases, leaving 11 bases not matched to a gene. This CDR3 region has 18 residues. CDR1 and CDR2 from the germline V gene are LGHNA and YNFKEQ. Here the CDR3 reads CASSHVTGGDESTDTQYF. The CDR3 DNA follows: TGTGCCAGCAGCCATGTGACCGGGGGGGATGAAAGCACAGATACGCAGTATTTT.

J is TRBJ1-2 and V is TRBV11-2; TRBD1 is a possible D gene (5 bases). Germline-derived CDR1 and CDR2 are SGHAT and FQNNGV. The germline V and J ends were trimmed by 5 bases and 0 bases, with 13 bases remaining between them. The CDR3 consists of 15 residues. In nucleotides, the CDR3 is TGTGCCAGCAGCCCCCGACAGTATCCTAACTATGGCTACACCTTC. Its protein is CASSPRQYPNYGYTF. The complete variable domain, with remaining parts taken from reference TRBV11-2 and TRBJ1-2, reads EAGVAQSPRYKIIEKRQSVAFWCNPISGHATLYWYQQILGQGPKLLIQFQNNGVVDDSQLPKDRFSAERLKGVDSTLKIQPAKLEDSAVYLCASSPRQYPNYGYTFGSGTRLTVV.

Here the CDR3 reads CASSATGTAGADEQFF. CDR3 nucleotides: TGTGCCAGCAGCGCGACCGGGACCGCGGGGGCCGATGAGCAGTTCTTC. This chain links TRBV7-2 with TRBJ2-1; a possible D gene is TRBD2 (7 bases). Trimming shortened V by 5 bases and J by 8 bases, and 22 bases separated the two germline ends. The CDR3 spans 16 residues. CDR1 and CDR2 (germline): SGHTA, FQGNSA. The whole variable domain, filled in from reference TRBV7-2 and TRBJ2-1, reads GAGVSQSPSNKVTEKGKDVELRCDPISGHTALYWYRQSLGQGLEFLIYFQGNSAPDKSGLPSDRFSAERTGGSVSTLTIQRTQQEDSAVYLCASSATGTAGADEQFFGPGTRLTVL.

The chain couples TRBV4-1 to TRBJ2-7; unclear D gene. Germline V lookup: CDR1 MGHRA, CDR2 YSYEKL. The CDR3 extends over 14 amino acids. V lost 1 base and J 4 bases, leaving 11 bases between the germline ends. CDR3 sequence (DNA): TGCGCCAGCAGCCAAGTCGATAGGTTGTACGAGCAGTACTTC. Translation gives CASSQVDRLYEQYF.

The gene calls are TRBV7-2 and TRBJ1-6; no clear D gene. Germline V gives CDR1 SGHTA, CDR2 FQGNSA. The CDR3 is 15 amino acids. The V gene lost 8 bases and the J gene lost 0 bases, with 11 bases spanning the gap. This CDR3 reads CASATVSSYNSPLHF. The CDR3 nucleotides read TGTGCCAGCGCAACGGTCAGCTCCTATAATTCACCCCTCCACTTT.